There are many counts of the clone carrying this T cell receptor (beta chain). Its antigen is unidentified. V shed 1 base and J 9 bases; nucleotides not matched to a gene: 6. CDR3 length: 14 amino acids. Germline V gene data show CDR1 as MGHRA and CDR2 as YSYEKL. Using genomic DNA as the template, TCR beta VDJ and CDR3 profiling was carried out. TCRdb itself ran the reads through MiXCR, one entry per CDR3 protein. This table has approximately 220,000 distinct CDR3 sequences, around half appearing once. This entry is derived from a study of CD8+CD57+ T cells in acquired aplastic anemia. Overall study context: DNA per sorted CD4+ or CD8+ sample ranged about 0.17 to 27.4 ug, averaging 3.2 ug. Study-wide results and limits: Levels of CD8+ Simpson's diversity were not significantly distinct in patients versus controls.

Individuals selected for sequencing had exhibited CD8+CD57+ cell expansion on flow cytometry. Each patient carried a diagnosis of severe acquired aplastic anemia. The blood sampling took place in patients who had so far received no therapy. The chain has TRBV4-1 and TRBJ2-1; 7 nucleotides align to TRBD2. This receptor was taken from a human donor with aplastic anemia. The sample consisted of sorted CD4+, CD8+, or CD8+CD57+ T cells (not recorded which) from PBMCs. The CDR3 region is CASSQVSGGGEQFF. In DNA, the CDR3 is TGCGCCAGCAGCCAAGTATCGGGAGGTGGTGAGCAGTTCTTC.